This paragraph covers one T cell receptor beta chain sequence. The data stem from a study of blood T cell repertoires in COVID-19. Study-level background: The United States, Italy and Spain provided the acute and convalescent COVID-19 samples. PBMCs, B-cell-depleted T cells, or T cells were the source of the cDNA or gDNA that made up the material.

Seattle's cohort entered during active infection and was followed longitudinally. Per the original methods: Reference gene primer amplification gave nucleated cell count estimates. The repertoire was sequenced with immunoSEQ multiplex PCR; TCRdb's copy has only in-frame clones and lacks some. V and J calls and clone size come straight from that table; D and trimming were deduced from the DNA. This sample has fewer than 350,000 clones, with less than 90% found just once. This sequence originates from a young woman with COVID-19, enrolled during active disease. Sequenced material: peripheral blood.

CDR3 in DNA: TGTGCCAGCAGCTTAGGGTGGACAGGCACAGATACGCAGTATTTT. Encoded protein: CASSLGWTGTDTQYF. The chain employs TRBV11-2 and TRBJ2-3; TRBD1 is a possible D gene (6 bases). This CDR3 spans 15 amino acids. Trimming took off 1 base at V and 1 base at J, with 9 bases between the two ends. Per the germline V gene, CDR1 is SGHAT and CDR2 is FQNNGV. Drawing the rest from reference TRBV11-2 and TRBJ2-3, the complete variable domain is EAGVAQSPRYKIIEKRQSVAFWCNPISGHATLYWYQQILGQGPKLLIQFQNNGVVDDSQLPKDRFSAERLKGVDSTLKIQPAKLEDSAVYLCASSLGWTGTDTQYFGPGTRLTVL.